One sample yielded the 7 T cell receptor beta chains listed below, sequenced in a study of PD-1 blockade in classical Hodgkin lymphoma. Sequenced by immunoSEQ multiplex PCR; TCRdb stores in-frame clones only, minus some. The table records some 41,000 clones, around 83% of them present only once. Following autologous stem cell transplantation, relapse occurred in every patient, and exposure to brentuximab vedotin varied. The sequencing used peripheral blood mononuclear cells (PBMCs), collected before the second cycle of nivolumab. The receptors come from a human donor with classical Hodgkin lymphoma.

This sequence joins TRBV5-1 and TRBJ1-6; 9 nucleotides align to TRBD1. V was clipped by 0 bases and J by 0 bases; unmatched bases: 7. Germline-derived CDR1 and CDR2 are SGHRS and YFSETQ. The CDR3 spans 19 residues. CDR3 residues: CASSLVGQGLSSYNSPLHF. CDR3 coding DNA: TGCGCCAGCAGCTTGGTGGGACAGGGTTTGAGCTCCTATAATTCACCCCTCCACTTT.

This rearrangement joins TRBV4-2 to TRBJ2-3; TRBD2 matches 8 bases. J lost 3 bases, V lost 0 bases, and 2 bases had no gene match. This CDR3 has 15 amino acids. CDR1 is LGHNA and CDR2 is YNFKEQ in the germline V gene. The CDR3 region is CASSQERLATDTQYF. CDR3 DNA: TGTGCCAGCAGCCAAGAAAGACTAGCGACAGATACGCAGTATTTT.

The chain uses TRBV2 and TRBJ1-3; TRBD1 aligns across 10 bases. The V gene's germline CDR1 is SNHLY and CDR2 FYNNEI. V gave up 6 bases and J gave up 3 bases; unmatched junction bases: 8. The CDR3 has 16 amino acids. The CDR3 sequence is CASRTGTGEGGNTIYF. The CDR3 DNA follows: TGTGCCAGCAGGACCGGGACAGGGGAAGGTGGAAACACCATATATTTT.

The gene calls are TRBV5-6 and TRBJ2-2; 8 bases are a match to TRBD1. The CDR3 contains 13 residues. Trimming removed 4 bases from V and 7 bases from J; junction bases left unmatched: 3. Per the germline V gene, CDR1 is SGHDT and CDR2 is YYEEEE. DNA of the CDR3: TGTGCCAGCAGCCCGACAGGGGTCGGGGAGCTGTTTTTT. Translating gives CASSPTGVGELFF.

This clone was seen just once. The V gene is TRBV6-6, the J gene TRBJ2-7; no definite D call. Germline loops: CDR1 MNHNY, CDR2 SVGAGI (reference sequence). The CDR3 spans 15 residues. V lost 0 bases and J 0 bases, leaving 9 bases between the germline ends. CDR3 amino acids: CASSYSFGTSYEQYF. The CDR3 DNA reads TGTGCCAGCAGTTACTCGTTCGGTACCTCCTACGAGCAGTACTTC.

Only one count was recorded for this clone. The J gene is TRBJ1-4, the V gene TRBV19, with 7 bases fitting TRBD1. There are 16 residues in the CDR3. Looked up from germline, CDR1 is LNHDA and CDR2 is SQIVND (reference sequence). The V gene end was trimmed by 5 bases and the J gene end by 0 bases; junction bases not matched to a gene: 6. CDR3 protein: CASSFRGSSTNEKLFF. CDR3 DNA sequence: TGTGCCAGTAGTTTCAGGGGGAGCTCAACTAATGAAAAACTGTTTTTT.

V usage is TRBV5-6 and J usage is TRBJ2-7; 8 bases align to TRBD1. Unmatched junction bases numbered 7, after V lost 4 bases and J lost 7 bases. The CDR3 contains 13 residues. Germline V lookup: CDR1 SGHDT, CDR2 YYEEEE. The CDR3 sequence: CASSPQGAREQYF. CDR3 coding DNA: TGTGCCAGCAGCCCGCAGGGGGCAAGAGAGCAGTACTTC.